This is a list of T cell receptor beta chains from one sample in a study of cytomegalovirus exposure and HLA in healthy donors. Profiled with immunoSEQ multiplex PCR; TCRdb holds only in-frame clones, not every one. The sample carries under 250,000 clones, roughly 80% recorded once. Source material: PBMCs. The receptors here all came from a male donor in good health and CMV-seronegative. Each CDR3 is given with its conserved first and last residue. Each record gives: CDR3 protein, CDR3 DNA, clone size, D gene, V gene, J gene. D genes are given only for firm matches. Clone size is stated in some rows and not others, as once, few, many or a class when expanded.

CASSVGEGSNQPQHF	TGTGCCAGCAGCGTAGGGGAGGGGAGCAATCAGCCCCAGCATTTT	-	-	TRBV2	TRBJ1-5
CASSLDVGVTQYF	TGTGCCAGCAGCTTAGATGTGGGAGTTACGCAGTATTTT	-	-	TRBV11-2	TRBJ2-3
CASSRILADNYEQYF	TGCGCCAGCAGCCGTATTTTAGCGGACAACTACGAGCAGTACTTC	-	-	TRBV4-1	TRBJ2-7
CASSAGGDQPQHF	TGTGCCAGCAGCGCCGGAGGGGATCAGCCCCAGCATTTT	once	-	TRBV5-5	TRBJ1-5
CASSFGDRVYNSPLHF	TGTGCCAGCAGCTTCGGGGACAGAGTATATAATTCACCCCTCCACTTT	-	TRBD1	TRBV5-6	TRBJ1-6
CASSLVQGPLFEAFF	TGTGCCAGCAGCTTAGTCCAGGGGCCGCTTTTTGAAGCTTTCTTT	-	-	TRBV7-8	TRBJ1-1
CASSLAGGNEQFF	TGTGCCAGCAGTTTGGCAGGGGGCAATGAGCAGTTCTTC	-	TRBD1	TRBV27	TRBJ2-1
CAISGRLAEYNEQFF	TGTGCCATCAGTGGTCGGCTAGCGGAGTACAATGAGCAGTTCTTC	-	TRBD2	TRBV10-3	TRBJ2-1
CASSRLASPGYEQFF	TGTGCCAGCAGTAGGTTAGCCTCGCCGGGGTATGAGCAGTTCTTC	-	-	TRBV27	TRBJ2-1
CASALAAGRTDTQYF	TGTGCCAGCGCCCTCGCAGCCGGGAGAACAGATACGCAGTATTTT	-	-	TRBV7-2	TRBJ2-3
CASSQVRGLAQKFF	TGCGCCAGCAGCCAAGTGCGGGGACTAGCGCAAAAGTTCTTC	few	TRBD2	TRBV4-1	TRBJ2-1
CAISDPEGDKDAQYF	TGTGCCATCAGTGACCCAGAGGGGGATAAGGATGCGCAGTATTTT	-	-	TRBV10-3	TRBJ2-3
CASTLGGTGDHEQYF	TGTGCCAGCACCCTCGGGGGGACAGGTGACCACGAGCAGTACTTC	-	-	TRBV6-5	TRBJ2-7
CASSSGLVAFSGSEQFF	TGCGCCAGCAGTTCGGGACTAGTGGCCTTCTCAGGGAGCGAGCAGTTCTTC	-	TRBD2	TRBV5-1	TRBJ2-1
CASSDPPANTGELFF	TGTGCCAGCAGCGATCCGCCGGCGAACACCGGGGAGCTGTTTTTT	once	-	TRBV7-6	TRBJ2-2
CASSVAAGEEKLFF	TGTGCCAGCAGCGTAGCGGCAGGGGAGGAAAAACTGTTTTTT	-	-	TRBV9	TRBJ1-4
CASSLVGGDEQFF	TGTGCTAGCAGCTTAGTTGGGGGGGATGAGCAGTTCTTC	-	TRBD2	TRBV7-7	TRBJ2-1
CAGGQRGYTGELFF	TGTGCCGGGGGCCAGCGGGGATACACCGGGGAGCTGTTTTTT	-	-	TRBV28	TRBJ2-2
CASGDVSNQPQHF	TGTGCCAGCGGAGATGTTAGCAATCAGCCCCAGCATTTT	once	-	TRBV6-1	TRBJ1-5
CASSGREANSYEQYF	TGTGCCAGTAGTGGCCGGGAGGCCAACTCCTACGAGCAGTACTTC	once	TRBD2	TRBV19	TRBJ2-7
CASSLRQGRTGELFF	TGTGCCAGCAGTTTGCGCCAGGGAAGGACCGGGGAGCTGTTTTTT	few	-	TRBV27	TRBJ2-2
CSVGGRAQETQYF	TGCAGCGTTGGGGGCAGGGCGCAAGAGACCCAGTACTTC	-	-	TRBV29-1	TRBJ2-5
CASSLESFGYGYTF	TGTGCCAGCAGCTTGGAGAGTTTTGGTTATGGCTACACCTTC	-	-	TRBV5-4	TRBJ1-2